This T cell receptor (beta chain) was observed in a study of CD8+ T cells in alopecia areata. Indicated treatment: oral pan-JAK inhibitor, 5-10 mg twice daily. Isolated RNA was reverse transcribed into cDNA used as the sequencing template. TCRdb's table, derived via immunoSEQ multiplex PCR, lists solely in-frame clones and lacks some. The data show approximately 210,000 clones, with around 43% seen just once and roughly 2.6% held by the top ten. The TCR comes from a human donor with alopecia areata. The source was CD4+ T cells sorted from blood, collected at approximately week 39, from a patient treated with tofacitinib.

DNA of the CDR3: TGTGCCAGCAGCTTCCCTGACAGGCAAGAGACCCAGTACTTC. Its protein is CASSFPDRQETQYF. The J gene is TRBJ2-5, the V gene TRBV7-2, with D maybe TRBD1 (6 bases). CDR1 is SGHTA and CDR2 is FQGNSA in the germline V gene. CDR3 length: 14 residues. With 3 bases removed from V and 2 bases from J, the gap between germline ends came to 10 bases. Full variable domain (outside the CDR3, taken from reference TRBV7-2 and TRBJ2-5): GAGVSQSPSNKVTEKGKDVELRCDPISGHTALYWYRQSLGQGLEFLIYFQGNSAPDKSGLPSDRFSAERTGGSVSTLTIQRTQQEDSAVYLCASSFPDRQETQYFGPGTRLLVL.